What follows are 7 T cell receptor beta chains derived from one specimen sequenced in a study of blood T cell repertoires in COVID-19 (dated by TCRdb to about 2020). Library preparation employed the immunoSEQ multiplex PCR assay. The table was pulled from immuneACCESS by TCRdb, which kept in-frame rearrangements only. Such tables lose some clones; where checked, under half of the loss comes from unresolved V genes, and the rest has no known cause. For this sample there are about 120,000 clones; more than 80% appear just once. The ten largest account for around 30% of the sample. Material: peripheral blood. The receptor set was obtained from a man aged 70-80 years with active or convalescent COVID-19.

V usage is TRBV4-1 and J usage is TRBJ2-2; 11 bases fit TRBD2. Looked up from germline, CDR1 is MGHRA and CDR2 is YSYEKL. The CDR3 is 18 residues long. The junction had 7 bases not matched to a gene; V was cut back by 4 bases and J by 0 bases. The CDR3 region has the DNA TGCGCCAGCAGCCGTAACCCGGGACTAGCGGCGAACACCGGGGAGCTGTTTTTT. Its protein product is CASSRNPGLAANTGELFF.

The rearrangement links TRBV21-1 to TRBJ2-2; the table gives TRBD2 as D, unverified against the DNA. TRBV21-1 is assigned pseudogene status. This CDR3 comprises 15 residues. CDR3 protein: CASSNGLANTGELFF. CDR3 nucleotide sequence: TGTGCCAGCAGCAACGGACTAGCGAACACCGGGGAGCTGTTTTTT.

This clone showed up just once. The rearrangement joins TRBV9 to TRBJ2-3, with D unresolved. V shed 4 bases and J shed 9 bases, with 15 bases lying between them. Germline V lookup: CDR1 SGDLS, CDR2 YYNGEE. The CDR3 totals 13 residues. For the CDR3, the DNA is TGTGCCAGCAGCCCGGAGACTTCTAGAACGCAGTATTTT. Translating gives CASSPETSRTQYF. The full variable domain, its missing parts supplied by reference TRBV9 and TRBJ2-3, is DSGVTQTPKHLITATGQRVTLRCSPRSGDLSVYWYQQSLDQGLQFLIQYYNGEERAKGNILERFSAQQFPDLHSELNLSSLELGDSALYFCASSPETSRTQYFGPGTRLTVL.

As regards this clone: Distinct nucleotide sequences in the sample also encode this CDR3. CDR3 sequence (DNA): TGTGCCAGCAGTTCCGGACAGCTCTACGAGCAGTACTTC. Its translation is CASSSGQLYEQYF. The chain employs TRBV28 and TRBJ2-7; tentatively, D is TRBD1 (6 bases). This CDR3 comprises 13 residues. Germline CDR1 reads MDHEN; CDR2 reads SYDVKM. Deletions cut 4 bases from V and 3 bases from J, with 10 bases between.

V and J are TRBV28 and TRBJ1-1; D remains unclear. V was pared by 6 bases and J by 1 base, with 12 bases between. CDR1 and CDR2 from the germline V gene are MDHEN and SYDVKM. There are 14 residues in the CDR3. CDR3 in DNA: TGTGCCAGCAGGCCGACACACCAGAACACTGAAGCTTTCTTT. It is translated as CASRPTHQNTEAFF.

The gene calls are TRBV7-8 and TRBJ2-2; D is undetermined. Germline CDR1 reads SGHVS; CDR2 reads FQNEAQ. V was clipped by 4 bases and J by 1 base, with 13 bases between them. The CDR3 loop spans 16 amino acids. In nucleotides, the CDR3 is TGTGCCAGCAGCTCCCTCCTGCCCAGGAACACCGGGGAGCTGTTTTTT. Translating gives CASSSLLPRNTGELFF. The full variable domain, with the rest looked up from reference TRBV7-8 and TRBJ2-2, is GAGVSQSPRYKVAKRGQDVALRCDPISGHVSLFWYQQALGQGPEFLTYFQNEAQLDKSGLPSDRFFAERPEGSVSTLKIQRTQQEDSAVYLCASSSLLPRNTGELFFGEGSRLTVL.

On this clone: One junction end does not reproduce the germline sequence, and a read error may be involved. The chain combines TRBV3-1 (or the pseudogene TRBV3-2) with TRBJ1-2; D is ambiguous. The CDR3 length is 15 residues. Germline CDR1 is LGHDT and CDR2 is YNNKEL (reference sequence). The CDR3 is CASSQGSAANYDYTF. CDR3 in DNA: TGTGCCAGCAGCCAAGGTTCGGCCGCGAACTATGACTACACCTTC.